The rows below give T cell receptor beta chains drawn from one sample of a study of T cells after yellow fever vaccination. TCRdb re-called the 5' RACE reads with MiXCR, one entry per CDR3 protein. The profile shows approximately 150,000 distinct CDR3 sequences, about 6% of them singletons. The source material was CD4+ T cells sorted from PBMCs, sampled on the day of the first yellow fever vaccination. These receptors were obtained from a man in his late teens or twenties who received the YFV17D yellow fever vaccine. Both conserved end residues are part of each CDR3.

j_call v_call cdr3_aa
TRBJ1-2 TRBV7-2 CASSPSAGTRSGYTF
TRBJ2-1 TRBV25-1 CASSESGGRYNEQFF
TRBJ2-5 TRBV12-5 CASGVGTGAPEETQYF
TRBJ1-4 TRBV3-1 CASSPRDLRLGEKLFF
TRBJ2-1 TRBV7-9 CASLAGGPYNEQFF
TRBJ2-4 TRBV20-1 CSAPDRVKNIQYF
TRBJ1-2 TRBV29-1 CSVKQMDGPSTF
TRBJ1-2 TRBV12-3/TRBV12-4 CASSSGRWDYGYTF
TRBJ1-4 TRBV7-2 CASSGQGRGTNEKLFF
TRBJ1-5 TRBV29-1 CSVIVGQGAAQPQHF
TRBJ2-1 TRBV20-1 CSASERGGHNEQFF
TRBJ2-1 TRBV5-1 CASSLGLEYEQFF
TRBJ2-2 TRBV12-3/TRBV12-4 CASSLGPVNTGELFF
TRBJ2-7 TRBV12-3/TRBV12-4 CASSFGIVWADGNYEQYF
TRBJ2-1 TRBV29-1 CSATISGPYNEQFF
TRBJ1-5 TRBV10-3 CATQSGEGQPQHF
TRBJ1-2 TRBV4-3 CASSQGYSVINYGYTF
TRBJ1-1 TRBV18 CASSLSIWASGRGTEAFF
TRBJ1-2 TRBV10-3 CAIRSGTGNGYTF
TRBJ1-1 TRBV2 CASTATGGGTEAFF
TRBJ1-4 TRBV7-2 CASSLMAQGAVTNEKLFF
TRBJ2-2 TRBV20-1 CSARPGSNTGELFF
TRBJ1-5 TRBV20-1 CSASGLGQGGGENQPQHF
TRBJ2-2 TRBV24-1 CATSDSLTGSTGELFF
TRBJ2-5 TRBV30 CAWSDGVLVSKTQYF
TRBJ1-3 TRBV9 CASSVTTSGNTIYF
TRBJ1-2 TRBV12-3/TRBV12-4 CASSPQGNYYGYTF
TRBJ1-2 TRBV20-1 CSARDPGEGYTF
TRBJ2-3 TRBV20-1 CSAYERGRTDTQYF
TRBJ2-6 TRBV6-4 CASSDVPLSSGANVLTF
TRBJ2-2 TRBV3-1 CASSHTGFRTGELFF
TRBJ1-1 TRBV5-1 CASSRGEVNTEAFF
TRBJ2-7 TRBV5-1 CASSLGLNEQYF
TRBJ2-1 TRBV5-6 CASSETTRGFGNEQFF
TRBJ2-5 TRBV7-8 CASSLDLAETQYF
TRBJ2-7 TRBV7-9 CASSLGDAGREQYF
TRBJ2-1 TRBV2 CASRLGANNEQFF
TRBJ2-1 TRBV4-2 CASSQSTSGGEDEQFF
TRBJ2-7 TRBV15 CATSTGQGLPWEQYF
TRBJ1-6 TRBV5-4 CASSSGTASWALHF
TRBJ1-1 TRBV7-9 CASSARLDTEAFF
TRBJ2-2 TRBV10-3 CATRGVGELFF
TRBJ1-1 TRBV7-2 CASIRDREGTEAFF
TRBJ2-2 TRBV29-1 CSVEIQNTGELFF
TRBJ1-2 TRBV3-1 CASSPQGGYGYTF
TRBJ2-5 TRBV5-1 CASSFRLGETQYF
TRBJ2-3 TRBV15 CATSTGVVSQYF
TRBJ2-2 TRBV4-3 CASSQERPGLAGTGELFF
TRBJ1-5 TRBV3-1 CASSPTLQIQPQHF
TRBJ2-3 TRBV24-1 CAIQGSADTQYF
TRBJ2-7 TRBV5-1 CASSSNPDKTYEQYF
TRBJ2-3 TRBV6-2/TRBV6-3 CASSHLRAGRGLAGGMTDTQYF